Shown below are 28 T cell receptor beta chains from a single sample sequenced in a study of T cell responses to AZD1222 COVID-19 vaccine. Only in-frame clones appear in the TCRdb table, and some are missing; sequencing was by immunoSEQ multiplex PCR. Here the sample spans some 130,000 clones, 90% to 95% being singletons. Sequenced here: peripheral blood, sampled on day 0 of AZD1222 vaccination. These receptors were obtained from an adult in good health.

This chain uses TRBV6-6 with TRBJ2-3, with D unresolved. From germline, CDR1 is MNHNY and CDR2 SVGAGI (reference sequence). Between the trimmed V and J ends, which lost 2 bases and 0 bases, there was a span of 3 bases. The CDR3 spans 13 residues. Here the CDR3 DNA reads TGTGCCAGCAGTTACGACAGCACAGATACGCAGTATTTT. The encoded protein is CASSYDSTDTQYF.

V gene TRBV30 combines with J gene TRBJ2-1, with TRBD2 matching over 7 bases. From germline, CDR1 is GTSNPN and CDR2 SVGIG (reference sequence). This CDR3 spans 13 amino acids. V lost 3 bases, J lost 9 bases, and 8 bases stayed unmatched. The CDR3 DNA follows: TGTGCCTGGAGCGTTGGGGGGGGGTTTGAGCAGTTCTTC. It yields the protein CAWSVGGGFEQFF.

The chain couples TRBV7-9 to TRBJ2-3; D remains unclear. Germline CDR1 is SEHNR and CDR2 is FQNEAQ (reference sequence). The CDR3 has 10 residues. V lost 6 bases, J lost 7 bases, and 5 bases lay in between. CDR3 loop: CASSANTQYF. The DNA of the CDR3 is TGTGCCAGCAGTGCAAATACGCAGTATTTT.

This sequence joins TRBV4-3 and TRBJ2-1; D not certain. CDR1 is LGHNA and CDR2 is YSLEER in the germline V gene. The CDR3 covers 17 residues. V lost 0 bases, J lost 6 bases, and 18 bases lay in between. The chain's CDR3 is CASSQDRRSGAVNEQFF. Written as DNA, the CDR3 is TGCGCCAGCAGCCAAGATAGGCGGTCAGGTGCGGTCAATGAGCAGTTCTTC.

The chain carries TRBV6-5 and TRBJ1-1; D is possibly TRBD1 (5 bases). Germline values: CDR1 MNHEY, CDR2 SVGAGI. The CDR3 runs 11 residues. V lost 8 bases and J lost 10, with 14 bases in between. The CDR3 DNA sequence: TGTGCCAGCCACGGAGCGAGGGGAGCTTTCTTT. Protein product: CASHGARGAFF.

This clone was recorded only once. The chain combines TRBV12-5 with TRBJ2-3, with 7 bases matching TRBD2. V was pared by 1 base and J by 0 bases, with 10 bases of the junction left unmatched. CDR1 LGHNT and CDR2 FRNRAP come from the germline V gene. The CDR3 runs to 18 residues. The CDR3 protein is CASGLGSLASGSTDTQYF. CDR3 DNA: TGTGCTAGTGGTTTGGGGAGTTTGGCTAGCGGCAGCACAGATACGCAGTATTTT.

The chain links TRBV7-3 to TRBJ1-3; possible D gene TRBD1, 6 bases. This CDR3 has 13 residues. Trimming took off 6 bases at V and 4 bases at J, with 10 bases between the two ends. CDR1 is SGHTA, CDR2 FQGTGA, per germline. The CDR3, as DNA: TGTGCCAGCAGTAATACAGGGGGAAACACCATATATTTT. It specifies CASSNTGGNTIYF.

This chain links TRBV15 with TRBJ2-1, with 10 bases identical to TRBD2. The CDR3 has 17 amino acids. V gave up 0 bases and J gave up 5 bases; unmatched junction bases: 7. Germline V gene lookup returns CDR1 LNHNV and CDR2 YYDKDF (reference sequence). The CDR3 spells CATSRDRAGGRDNEQFF. The CDR3 nucleotides read TGTGCCACCAGCAGAGATCGAGCGGGGGGGAGAGACAATGAGCAGTTCTTC.

The V and J genes are TRBV19 and TRBJ2-7, with 8 bases that match TRBD2. V gave up 2 bases and J gave up 3 bases; unmatched junction bases: 6. This CDR3 has 15 amino acids. Germline lookup yields CDR1 LNHDA and CDR2 SQIVND (reference sequence). The CDR3 here is CASSIQGLAGYEQYF. CDR3 nucleotide sequence: TGTGCCAGTAGTATACAAGGACTAGCTGGCTACGAGCAGTACTTC.

This clone has a single count. This chain joins TRBV10-3 and TRBJ1-5, with a tentative D call TRBD1 (6 bases). This CDR3 comprises 14 residues. CDR1 and CDR2 from the germline V gene are ENHRY and SYGVKD. V gave up 0 bases and J gave up 5 bases, with 8 bases separating them. In DNA form, the CDR3 reads TGTGCCATCAGTGAGTCGGCAGGGGATCAGCCCCAGCATTTT. Translated, it gives CAISESAGDQPQHF.

CDR3 in amino acids: CASSRTGAMNTEAFF. CDR3 DNA: TGTGCCAGCAGCCGGACAGGGGCCATGAACACTGAAGCTTTCTTT. The chain combines TRBV13 with TRBJ1-1, with 9 bases that match TRBD1. Germline V gene data show CDR1 as PRHDT and CDR2 as FYEKMQ (reference sequence). The CDR3 covers 15 residues. Losses at the gene ends were 5 bases for V and 0 bases for J; bases not matched to a gene: 4.

V usage is TRBV7-5 and J usage is TRBJ2-3; TRBD1, the table's D call, was not compared with the DNA. TRBV7-5 is described as a pseudogene. This CDR3 contains 15 residues. CDR3 amino acids: CVRSLRGRDADTQYF. The CDR3 coding sequence is TGTGTCAGAAGCTTGAGGGGGCGGGATGCAGATACGCAGTATTTT.

This chain connects TRBV9 to TRBJ2-1, with 8 bases aligning to TRBD2. This CDR3 contains 16 residues. Losses at the gene ends were 1 base for V and 2 bases for J; bases not matched to a gene: 5. Germline V gene data show CDR1 as SGDLS and CDR2 as YYNGEE. CDR3 DNA sequence: TGTGCCAGCAGCGTAAATATGGGACTAGCCTACAATGAGCAGTTCTTC. Translation gives CASSVNMGLAYNEQFF.

The chain links TRBV30 to TRBJ1-2; D gene uncertain. Trimming removed 4 bases from V and 5 bases from J, with 17 bases in between. The CDR3 length is 14 residues. Germline V gene lookup returns CDR1 GTSNPN and CDR2 SVGIG (reference sequence). CDR3 in DNA: TGTGCCTGGACCCTGGATGCCCTACGGTATGGCTACACCTTC. Translation: CAWTLDALRYGYTF.

V and J are TRBV7-2 and TRBJ1-2; TRBD1 aligns across 8 bases. This CDR3 comprises 14 residues. J gave up 5 bases and V 6 bases, and 8 bases lay outside the gene matches. The germline V gene has CDR1 SGHTA and CDR2 FQGNSA. The CDR3 protein is CASSHGQGWYGYTF. The CDR3, as DNA: TGTGCCAGCAGTCACGGACAGGGATGGTATGGCTACACCTTC.

This chain links TRBV2 with TRBJ1-4; TRBD1 might be the D (5 bases). CDR1 and CDR2 (germline): SNHLY, FYNNEI. The length of the CDR3 is 14 residues. V was clipped by 5 bases and J by 5 bases, with 12 bases between them. The CDR3 nucleotides are TGTGCCAGCAGTTCGTGGTCAGGGAATGAAAAACTGTTTTTT. Translating gives CASSSWSGNEKLFF. Together with reference TRBV2 and TRBJ1-4, the CDR3 gives the full variable domain: EPEVTQTPSHQVTQMGQEVILRCVPISNHLYFYWYRQILGQKVEFLVSFYNNEISEKSEIFDDQFSVERPDGSNFTLKIRSTKLEDSAMYFCASSSWSGNEKLFFGSGTQLSVL.

The chain is built from TRBV13 and TRBJ2-3; 13 nucleotides align to TRBD2. Germline values: CDR1 PRHDT, CDR2 FYEKMQ (reference sequence). Trimming at V came to 4 bases and at J to 3 bases, leaving 13 bases not matched to a gene. This CDR3 has 19 residues. DNA for the CDR3: TGTGCCAGCAGCTCAACCCTACTAGCGGGAGGGCCTTATACAGATACGCAGTATTTT. It translates to CASSSTLLAGGPYTDTQYF.

The table lists this clone with a count of one. This chain joins TRBV6-2 or TRBV6-3 and TRBJ2-7; 7 positions agree with TRBD1. The CDR3 contains 15 residues. V gave up 6 bases and J gave up 2 bases; unmatched junction bases: 10. Germline V gene data show CDR1 as MNHEY and CDR2 as SVGEGT. The CDR3 loop is CASSITRTGTYEQYF. As DNA, the CDR3 is TGTGCCAGCAGCATTACCAGGACAGGCACCTACGAGCAGTACTTC.

This clone has just a few counts. The chain links TRBV4-2 to TRBJ1-4; D call uncertain. Trimming pared 0 bases from V and 7 bases from J, leaving 12 bases between. The CDR3 loop spans 15 amino acids. Germline assignment: CDR1 LGHNA and CDR2 YNFKEQ. The DNA for the CDR3 is TGTGCCAGCAGCCAAGATTCCGGGGTCGGTGAAAAACTGTTTTTT. Protein product: CASSQDSGVGEKLFF.

The chain links TRBV5-1 to TRBJ2-2; D gene uncertain. The CDR3 has 15 residues. Trimming took 4 bases from V and 0 from J, leaving 10 bases between them. CDR1 SGHRS and CDR2 YFSETQ come from the germline V gene. CDR3 nucleotide sequence: TGCGCCAGCAGCCGACCGACGGCGAACACCGGGGAGCTGTTTTTT. Protein product: CASSRPTANTGELFF.

The chain carries TRBV11-3 and TRBJ2-5; 12 nucleotides match TRBD2. The length of the CDR3 is 15 residues. Trimming at V came to 5 bases and at J to 2 bases, leaving 3 bases not matched to a gene. Germline CDR1 and CDR2: SGHNT and YENEEA. The DNA for the CDR3 is TGTGCCAGCAGCATAGGGACTAGCGGGCAAGAGACCCAGTACTTC. Its translation is CASSIGTSGQETQYF. The whole variable domain, remainder taken from reference TRBV11-3 and TRBJ2-5, is EAGVVQSPRYKIIEKKQPVAFWCNPISGHNTLYWYLQNLGQGPELLIRYENEEAVDDSQLPKDRFSAERLKGVDSTLKIQPAELGDSAVYLCASSIGTSGQETQYFGPGTRLLVL.

This rearrangement joins TRBV7-9 to TRBJ1-5, with TRBD1 matching 9 bases. V lost 5 bases and J lost 2; bases outside the gene matches: 7. Germline loops: CDR1 SEHNR, CDR2 FQNEAQ (reference sequence). This CDR3 comprises 16 residues. The CDR3 sequence is CASSPPGQGGNQPQHF. The CDR3, as DNA: TGTGCCAGCAGCCCCCCGGGACAGGGCGGCAATCAGCCCCAGCATTTT.

The rearrangement joins TRBV2 to TRBJ2-7; D gene unclear. Germline V gene sequence: CDR1 SNHLY, CDR2 FYNNEI. CDR3 length: 17 residues. With 2 bases removed from V and 5 bases from J, the gap between germline ends came to 22 bases. CDR3 DNA sequence: TGTGCCAGCAGTGAAAGCGAGACTGGGCTCCCTGTGGACGAGCAGTACTTC. This codes for CASSESETGLPVDEQYF.

The chain is built from TRBV11-3 and TRBJ2-1; 8 bases are a match to TRBD2. V shed 6 bases, J shed 5 bases, and the junction held 12 bases outside the gene matches. CDR3 size: 16 residues. Germline lookup yields CDR1 SGHNT and CDR2 YENEEA. CDR3 in amino acids: CASSPTPGLGDNEQFF. CDR3 DNA: TGTGCCAGCAGTCCAACTCCGGGACTAGGGGACAATGAGCAGTTCTTC.

The V and J genes are TRBV11-2 and TRBJ2-7, with D maybe TRBD1 (7 bases). This CDR3 is built from 14 residues. V was trimmed by 2 bases and J by 3 bases, leaving 11 bases between them. Germline V gene lookup returns CDR1 SGHAT and CDR2 FQNNGV. CDR3 nucleotides: TGTGCCAGCAGCTTACCAGGGGGGAACTACGAGCAGTACTTC. As protein: CASSLPGGNYEQYF.

V and J are TRBV2 and TRBJ1-2; D call uncertain. Germline V gene data show CDR1 as SNHLY and CDR2 as FYNNEI. The CDR3 totals 13 residues. V was cut by 6 bases and J by 4 bases, with 12 bases left in between. The CDR3 bases are TGTGCCAGCAGCGGTAGGACGGGCTATGGCTACACCTTC. It is translated as CASSGRTGYGYTF.

CDR3 nucleotide sequence: TGTGCCAGCAGCTGGCGGGGACCGAACACTGAAGCTTTCTTT. Amino acid sequence: CASSWRGPNTEAFF. The gene calls are TRBV7-2 and TRBJ1-1, with D perhaps matching TRBD1 (5 bases). CDR3 length equals 14 residues. Trimming cost V 4 bases and J 1 base, with 10 bases left between them. CDR1 and CDR2 (germline): SGHTA, FQGNSA. Supplemented by reference TRBV7-2 and TRBJ1-1, the full variable domain reads GAGVSQSPSNKVTEKGKDVELRCDPISGHTALYWYRQSLGQGLEFLIYFQGNSAPDKSGLPSDRFSAERTGGSVSTLTIQRTQQEDSAVYLCASSWRGPNTEAFFGQGTRLTVV.

This chain uses TRBV7-2 with TRBJ2-5; D is uncertain. This CDR3 comprises 13 residues. Trimming removed 1 base at V and 2 bases at J, with 5 bases between. Germline CDR1 reads SGHTA; CDR2 reads FQGNSA. CDR3 DNA: TGTGCCAGCAGCTTAGTGCAGCAAGAGACCCAGTACTTC. Protein product: CASSLVQQETQYF.